These T cell receptor beta chains were read from a single sample in a study of cytomegalovirus exposure and HLA in healthy donors. This table comes from immunoSEQ multiplex PCR, and its TCRdb copy is limited to in-frame clones, with some not included. The table shows roughly 160,000 clones, with about 83% occurring only once. The sequencing sample was made of PBMCs. These receptors were obtained from a woman younger than 45 in good health and CMV-seronegative. The CDR3 runs from the conserved cysteine through the conserved F or W. Each record gives: V gene, clone size, CDR3 protein. Not every row has a clone size; where given, it reads once, few, many or a size class.

TRBV9	NA	CASSASLAGGPYTQYF
TRBV4-1	NA	CASSQQGDSGNTIYF
TRBV7-8	NA	CASSFGGGYPQHF
TRBV6-6	NA	CASTPGRGSYEQYF
TRBV27	NA	CASSSHPRLGPLNNEQFF
TRBV27	NA	CASSRGRNNEQFF
TRBV7-3	NA	CASSEGLYNEQFF
TRBV29-1	NA	CSVGPGNTEAFF
TRBV5-1	once	CASRGRGQETQYF
TRBV5-4	NA	CASSLGQGRNSPLHF
TRBV5-6	few	CASSLDRGGTEAFF
TRBV20-1	NA	CSAITSGAPDF
TRBV28	NA	CASSSIFTGANQPQHF
TRBV14	NA	CASSQRAGSTDTQYF
TRBV15	NA	CATSRDEGASTGELFF
TRBV5-4	NA	CASRNRGINYGYTF
TRBV11-2	NA	CASSLDPGRQGSTEAFF
TRBV7-2	NA	CASSLAGVTQNTIYF
TRBV29-1	NA	CSVDSGSLDEQFF
TRBV5-6	NA	CASSLGTATGELFF
TRBV7-9	few	CASRRGQGATEAFF
TRBV12-5	NA	CASGLGTGGAGTQYF
TRBV19	once	CASSLGSLLLNTQYF
TRBV5-1	NA	CASSVQTNTEAFF
TRBV5-1	NA	CASSVDRVFYGYTF
TRBV6-1	NA	CASSERTNEKLFF
TRBV9	NA	CASSVDGLSGETQYF
TRBV4-1	NA	CASSQGDSYGDTIYF
TRBV6-5	NA	CASSLDRGPVYGYTF
TRBV19	few	CASSTRGSGEKLFF
TRBV5-4	NA	CASSTKKARRQGYDEQYF
TRBV5-4	NA	CASSGGVGQNSYEQYF
TRBV19	once	CASSNVGQGEETQYF
TRBV18	NA	CASSSPGTSDNNEQFF
TRBV7-8	NA	CASRQGVIGNEQFF
TRBV7-9	NA	CASTSFYEQYF
TRBV2	NA	CASSEPRMRQGRTGELFF